These 11 T cell receptor beta chains were sequenced from one sample in a study of T cells in women clearing cervical HPV infection. Clones were sequenced by immunoSEQ multiplex PCR, and TCRdb holds only the in-frame ones, with some missing. Its listing shows about 35,000 clones. The sequencing sample was made of blood buffy coat. The source is a woman between 18 and 70 years old with a cervical HPV16 infection that either progressed to CIN3+ or cleared (not recorded which).

Worth noting for this clone: Read sequence stops 3 residues before the CDR3 end, and the germline J gene provides the missing end. The chain links TRBV12-3 or TRBV12-4 to TRBJ2-7; D gene uncertain. The CDR3 has 15 residues. Trimming pared 5 bases from V and 5 bases from J, leaving 19 bases between. CDR3 bases read: TGTGCCAGCAGTCCGACGGTCCTAGATATCCACGAG. It specifies CASSPTVLDIHE. The whole CDR3 protein is CASSPTVLDIHEQYF.

To note about this clone: The read terminates 3 residues ahead of where the CDR3 ends, so the germline J gene completes it. This sequence joins TRBV7-6 and TRBJ1-1, with 10 nucleotides matching TRBD1. CDR3 length: 16 residues. Trimming at V came to 1 base and at J to 1 base, leaving 3 bases not matched to a gene. CDR1 is SGHVS and CDR2 is FNYEAQ in the germline V gene. The DNA read from the CDR3 is TGTGCCAGCAGCTTAGAAGGGACAGGGGAGAACACTGAA. This gives the protein CASSLEGTGENTE. The entire CDR3 reads CASSLEGTGENTEAFF. The variable domain in full, completed from reference TRBV7-6 and TRBJ1-1, reads GAGVSQSPRYKVTKRGQDVALRCDPISGHVSLYWYRQALGQGPEFLTYFNYEAQQDKSGLPNDRFSAERPEGSISTLTIQRTEQRDSAMYRCASSLEGTGENTEAFFGQGTRLTVV.

With respect to this clone: With the read ending 3 residues before the CDR3 end, the germline J gene is used to fill in that end. This chain uses TRBV5-1 with TRBJ2-5; D possibly corresponds to TRBD2 (6 bases). V lost 0 bases and J lost 3, with 9 bases in between. Germline CDR1 is SGHRS and CDR2 is YFSETQ. CDR3 length: 14 residues. The CDR3 spells CASSLASVEETQYF. CDR3 DNA, as far as it was read: TGCGCCAGCAGCTTGGCTAGCGTGGAAGAGACC. The entire variable domain, with the rest obtained from reference TRBV5-1 and TRBJ2-5, is as follows: KAGVTQTPRYLIKTRGQQVTLSCSPISGHRSVSWYQQTPGQGLQFLFEYFSETQRNKGNFPGRFSGRQFSNSRSEMNVSTLELGDSALYLCASSLASVEETQYFGPGTRLLVL.

Concerning this clone: The read ends 3 residues before the CDR3 terminus; that terminus is restored from the germline J gene. This sequence joins TRBV28 and TRBJ2-3; no clear D gene. Germline V gene lookup returns CDR1 MDHEN and CDR2 SYDVKM. The CDR3 runs 12 residues. The ends were cut back, 6 bases at V and 0 bases at J, with 4 bases in the middle. CDR3 residues: CASRRSTDTQYF. The covered CDR3 bases are TGTGCCAGCAGGCGAAGCACAGATACG.

The chain's CDR3 is CASSLRGLYNSPLFF. The sequenced part of the CDR3 DNA is TGTGCCAGCAGCTTGAGGGGGCTTTATAATTCACCA. J is TRBJ1-4 and V is TRBV5-5, with 7 bases fitting TRBD1. The CDR3 end is not reached by the read, which stops 3 residues before it; the germline J gene fills it in. This CDR3 is 15 amino acids long. Germline lookup yields CDR1 SGHKS and CDR2 YYEKEE (reference sequence). The full variable domain, rest sourced from reference TRBV5-5 and TRBJ1-4, is DAGVTQSPTHLIKTRGQQVTLRCSPISGHKSVSWYQQVLGQGPQFIFQYYEKEERGRGNFPDRFSARQFPNYSSELNVNALLLGDSALYLCASSLRGLYNSPLFFGSGTQLSVL.

With regard to this clone: The read ends 3 residues before the CDR3 terminus; that terminus is restored from the germline J gene. This chain joins TRBV7-9 and TRBJ1-5; a weak D match, TRBD1 (5 bases). Germline CDR1 reads SEHNR; CDR2 reads FQNEAQ (reference sequence). V was trimmed by 1 base and J by 2 bases, leaving 9 bases between them. The CDR3 contains 15 residues. The CDR3 here is CASSLVGQGNQPQHF. CDR3 DNA (partial): TGTGCCAGCAGCTTAGTGGGGCAGGGCAATCAGCCC.

About this clone: From the germline J gene comes the end of the CDR3, since the read stops 3 residues before it. V gene TRBV10-3 combines with J gene TRBJ2-1; 7 bases are shared with TRBD2. Germline trimming cut 10 bases from V and 5 bases from J; bases unmatched to any gene: 5. CDR1 and CDR2 from the germline V gene are ENHRY and SYGVKD. The CDR3 spans 12 residues. The sequenced part of the CDR3 DNA is TGTGCCACGGGGAGGGCCGACAATGAG. It encodes CATGRADNE. The entire CDR3 protein is CATGRADNEQFF.

Details on this clone: The CDR3 extends 3 residues past the end of the read, so its final part is completed from the germline J gene. The chain joins TRBV7-6 to TRBJ2-5, with 7 bases identical to TRBD1. The trim removed 4 bases at V and 5 bases at J, leaving 4 bases unmatched. The germline V gene has CDR1 SGHVS and CDR2 FNYEAQ. This CDR3 is 13 amino acids long. Partial CDR3 DNA: TGTGCCAGCAGCTCATGGGACAGCGAGACC. This translates into CASSSWDSET. The whole CDR3 protein is CASSSWDSETQYF.

The covered CDR3 bases are TGCGCCAGCAGCTTGGCAGGGGACGGGGAG. Translating gives CASSLAGDGE. The full CDR3 reads CASSLAGDGELFF. The chain is built from TRBV5-1 and TRBJ2-2; a weak D match, TRBD1 (6 bases). The missing CDR3 end, 3 residues past where the read stops, is filled in from the germline J gene. Trimming shortened V by 0 bases and J by 7 bases, and 7 bases separated the two germline ends. This CDR3 region has 13 residues. Germline assignment: CDR1 SGHRS and CDR2 YFSETQ.

Comments on this clone: The read terminates 3 residues before the CDR3 end, so the remaining end is supplied by the germline J gene. The rearrangement links TRBV2 to TRBJ2-1; D not certain. Germline V CDR1 and CDR2: SNHLY, FYNNEI. V shed 7 bases and J shed 7 bases, with 8 bases lying between them. This CDR3 comprises 11 residues. CDR3 in amino acids: CASKGRNEQFF. The covered CDR3 bases are TGTGCCAGCAAGGGTCGAAATGAG.

Note on this clone: The sequenced fragment ends 3 residues before the CDR3 boundary, so the rest is inferred from the germline J gene. The chain combines TRBV18 with TRBJ2-7, with TRBD1 matching 8 bases. CDR1 is KGHSH and CDR2 is LQKENI in the germline V gene. The trim removed 6 bases at V and 2 bases at J, leaving 6 bases unmatched. There are 14 residues in the CDR3. CDR3 DNA, as far as it was read: TGTGCCAGCTCCCCGAGGGGACAGGCCTACGAG. As protein: CASSPRGQAYE. The entire CDR3 reads CASSPRGQAYEQYF.